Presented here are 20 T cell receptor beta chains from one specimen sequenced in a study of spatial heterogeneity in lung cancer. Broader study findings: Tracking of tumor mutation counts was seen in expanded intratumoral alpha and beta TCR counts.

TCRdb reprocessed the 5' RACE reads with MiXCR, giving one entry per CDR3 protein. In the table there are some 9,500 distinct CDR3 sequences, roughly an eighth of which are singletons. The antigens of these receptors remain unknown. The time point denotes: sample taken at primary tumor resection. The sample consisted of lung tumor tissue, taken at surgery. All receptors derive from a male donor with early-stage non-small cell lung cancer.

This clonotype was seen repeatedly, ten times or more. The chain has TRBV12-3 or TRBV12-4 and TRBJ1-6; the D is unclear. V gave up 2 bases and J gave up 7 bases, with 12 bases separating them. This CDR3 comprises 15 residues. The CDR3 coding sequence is TGTGCCAGCAGTTTATCGGTGGGTCCGAATTCACCCCTCCACTTT. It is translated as CASSLSVGPNSPLHF.

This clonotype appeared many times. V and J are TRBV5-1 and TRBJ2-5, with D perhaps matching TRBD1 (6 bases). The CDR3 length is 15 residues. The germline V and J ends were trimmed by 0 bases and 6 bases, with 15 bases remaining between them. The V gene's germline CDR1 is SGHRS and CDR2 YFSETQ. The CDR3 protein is CASSLEGRGGQTQYF. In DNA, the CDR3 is TGCGCCAGCAGCTTGGAGGGCAGGGGCGGACAGACCCAGTACTTC.

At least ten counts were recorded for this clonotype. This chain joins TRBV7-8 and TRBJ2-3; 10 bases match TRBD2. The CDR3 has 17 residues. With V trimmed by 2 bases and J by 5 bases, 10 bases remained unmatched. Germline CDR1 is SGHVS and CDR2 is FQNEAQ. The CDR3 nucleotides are TGTGCCAGCAGCTTATTGAGCGGGAGGGCCGCGGGAGATACGCAGTATTTT. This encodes CASSLLSGRAAGDTQYF.

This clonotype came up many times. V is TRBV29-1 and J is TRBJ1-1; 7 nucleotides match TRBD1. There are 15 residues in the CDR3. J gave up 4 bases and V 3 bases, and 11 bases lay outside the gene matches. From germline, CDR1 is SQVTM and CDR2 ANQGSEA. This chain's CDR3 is CSVDQITGASTEAFF. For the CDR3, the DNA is TGCAGCGTTGACCAAATTACAGGGGCCTCCACTGAAGCTTTCTTT.

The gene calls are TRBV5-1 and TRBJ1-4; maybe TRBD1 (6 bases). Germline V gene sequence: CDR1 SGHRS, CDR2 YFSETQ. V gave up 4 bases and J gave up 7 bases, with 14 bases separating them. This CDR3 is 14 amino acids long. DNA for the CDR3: TGCGCCAGCAGCCCAGGGGCTAGGGCTGAAAAACTGTTTTTT. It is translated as CASSPGARAEKLFF.

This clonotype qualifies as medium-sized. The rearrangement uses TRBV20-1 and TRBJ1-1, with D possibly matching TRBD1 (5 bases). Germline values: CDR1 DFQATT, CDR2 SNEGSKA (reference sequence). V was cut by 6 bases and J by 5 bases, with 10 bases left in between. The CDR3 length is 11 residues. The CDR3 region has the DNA TGCAGTGCCGTCCGGGGGACTGAAGCTTTCTTT. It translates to CSAVRGTEAFF.

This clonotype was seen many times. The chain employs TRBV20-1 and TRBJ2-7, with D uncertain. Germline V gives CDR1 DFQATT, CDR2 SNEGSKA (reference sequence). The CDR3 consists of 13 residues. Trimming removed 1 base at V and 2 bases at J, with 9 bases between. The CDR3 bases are TGCAGTGCTAGAGTCGGCAGAACCTACGAGCAGTACTTC. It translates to CSARVGRTYEQYF.

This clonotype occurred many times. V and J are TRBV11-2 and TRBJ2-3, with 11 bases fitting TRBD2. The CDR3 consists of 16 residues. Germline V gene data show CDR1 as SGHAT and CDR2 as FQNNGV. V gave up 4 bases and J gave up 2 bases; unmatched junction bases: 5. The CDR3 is CASSYRLAGPTDTQYF. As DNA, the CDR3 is TGTGCCAGCAGCTATAGACTAGCGGGGCCCACAGATACGCAGTATTTT.

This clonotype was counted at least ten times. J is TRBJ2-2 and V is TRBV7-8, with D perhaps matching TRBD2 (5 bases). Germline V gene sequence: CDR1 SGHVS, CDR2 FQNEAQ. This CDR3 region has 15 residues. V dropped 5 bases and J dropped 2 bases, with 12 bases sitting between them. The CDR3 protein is CASSPWTANTGELFF. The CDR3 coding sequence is TGTGCCAGCAGCCCGTGGACTGCTAACACCGGGGAGCTGTTTTTT. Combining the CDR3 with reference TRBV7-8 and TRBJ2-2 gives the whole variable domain GAGVSQSPRYKVAKRGQDVALRCDPISGHVSLFWYQQALGQGPEFLTYFQNEAQLDKSGLPSDRFFAERPEGSVSTLKIQRTQQEDSAVYLCASSPWTANTGELFFGEGSRLTVL.

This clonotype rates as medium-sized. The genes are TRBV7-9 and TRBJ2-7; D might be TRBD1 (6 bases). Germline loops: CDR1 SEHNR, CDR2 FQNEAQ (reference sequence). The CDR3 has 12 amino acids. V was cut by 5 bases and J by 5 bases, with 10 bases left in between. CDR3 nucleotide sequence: TGTGCCAGCAGCGGACAGCGCGACGAGCAGTACTTC. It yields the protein CASSGQRDEQYF. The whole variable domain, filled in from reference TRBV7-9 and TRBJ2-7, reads DTGVSQNPRHKITKRGQNVTFRCDPISEHNRLYWYRQTLGQGPEFLTYFQNEAQLEKSRLLSDRFSAERPKGSFSTLEIQRTEQGDSAMYLCASSGQRDEQYFGPGTRLTVT.

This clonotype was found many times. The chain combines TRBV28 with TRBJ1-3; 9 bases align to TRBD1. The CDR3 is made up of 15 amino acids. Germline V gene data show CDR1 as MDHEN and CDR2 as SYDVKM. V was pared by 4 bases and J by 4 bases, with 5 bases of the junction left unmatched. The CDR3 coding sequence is TGTGCCAGCAGTTCACAGGGGGCTGGCGGAAACACCATATATTTT. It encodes CASSSQGAGGNTIYF.

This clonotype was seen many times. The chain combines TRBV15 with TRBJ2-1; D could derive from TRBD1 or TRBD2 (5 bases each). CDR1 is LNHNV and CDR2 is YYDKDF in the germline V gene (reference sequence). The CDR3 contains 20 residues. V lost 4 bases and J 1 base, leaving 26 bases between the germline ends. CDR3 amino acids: CATSTPQRSTGPASYNEQFF. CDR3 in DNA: TGTGCCACCAGCACCCCGCAGCGGTCCACGGGGCCTGCATCCTACAATGAGCAGTTCTTC.

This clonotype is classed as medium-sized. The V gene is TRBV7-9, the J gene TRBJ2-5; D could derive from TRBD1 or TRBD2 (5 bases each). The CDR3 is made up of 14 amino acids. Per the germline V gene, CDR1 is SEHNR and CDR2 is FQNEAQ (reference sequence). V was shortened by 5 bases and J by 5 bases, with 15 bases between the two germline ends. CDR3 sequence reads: CASSPGTWLETQYF. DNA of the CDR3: TGTGCCAGCAGCCCCGGGACCTGGCTGGAGACCCAGTACTTC.

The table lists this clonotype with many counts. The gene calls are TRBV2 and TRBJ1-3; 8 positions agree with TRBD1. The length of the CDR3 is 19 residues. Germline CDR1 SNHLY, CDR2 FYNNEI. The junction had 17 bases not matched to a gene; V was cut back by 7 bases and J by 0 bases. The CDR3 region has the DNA TGTGCCAGCACCACAATAGTGGGACAGGACTCTTCCTCTGGAAACACCATATATTTT. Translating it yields CASTTIVGQDSSSGNTIYF.

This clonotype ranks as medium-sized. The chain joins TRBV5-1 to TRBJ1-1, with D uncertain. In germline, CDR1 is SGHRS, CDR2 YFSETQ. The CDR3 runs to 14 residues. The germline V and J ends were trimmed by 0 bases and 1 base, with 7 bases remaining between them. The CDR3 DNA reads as TGCGCCAGCAGCTTGGATAGACCGAACACTGAAGCTTTCTTT. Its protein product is CASSLDRPNTEAFF.

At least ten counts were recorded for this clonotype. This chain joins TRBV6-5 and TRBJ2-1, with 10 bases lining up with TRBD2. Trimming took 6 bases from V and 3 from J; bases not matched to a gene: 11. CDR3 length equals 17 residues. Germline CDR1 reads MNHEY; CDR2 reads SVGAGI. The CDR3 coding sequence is TGTGCCAGCAGCCTTTATTCTACTAGCGGGATCTACAATGAGCAGTTCTTC. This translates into CASSLYSTSGIYNEQFF.

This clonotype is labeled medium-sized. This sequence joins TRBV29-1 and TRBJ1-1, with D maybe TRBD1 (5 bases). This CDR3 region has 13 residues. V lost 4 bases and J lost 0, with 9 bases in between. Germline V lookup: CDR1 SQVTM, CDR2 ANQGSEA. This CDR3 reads CSVVGAVNTEAFF. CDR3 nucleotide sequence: TGCAGCGTTGTCGGGGCCGTGAACACTGAAGCTTTCTTT.

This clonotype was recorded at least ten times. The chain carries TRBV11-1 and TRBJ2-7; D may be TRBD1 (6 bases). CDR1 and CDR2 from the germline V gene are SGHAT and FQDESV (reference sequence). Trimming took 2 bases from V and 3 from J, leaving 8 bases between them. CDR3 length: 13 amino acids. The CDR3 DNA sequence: TGTGCCAGCAGCTTAACAGGGAACTACGAGCAGTACTTC. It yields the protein CASSLTGNYEQYF.

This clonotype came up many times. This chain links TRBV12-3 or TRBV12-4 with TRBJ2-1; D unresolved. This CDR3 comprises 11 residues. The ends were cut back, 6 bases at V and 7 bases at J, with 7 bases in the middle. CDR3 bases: TGTGCCAGCAGCCAAAGGAATGAGCAGTTCTTC. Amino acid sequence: CASSQRNEQFF.

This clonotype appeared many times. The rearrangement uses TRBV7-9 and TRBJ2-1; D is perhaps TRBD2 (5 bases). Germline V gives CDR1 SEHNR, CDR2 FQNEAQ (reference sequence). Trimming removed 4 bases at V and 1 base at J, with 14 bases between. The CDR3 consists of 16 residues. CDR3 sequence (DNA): TGTGCCAGCAGCTCGGGGTATGGTGGGTCCTACAATGAGCAGTTCTTC. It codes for CASSSGYGGSYNEQFF.